These 3 T cell receptor beta chains originate from one sample sequenced in a study of T cell repertoires in cytomegalovirus infection. Using its own MiXCR run on the reads, TCRdb lists one record per CDR3 protein. This sample has hundreds of thousands of distinct CDR3 sequences, with about a tenth found just once. The sample taken for sequencing was PBMCs. Every receptor here comes from a human donor in good health (CMV status not recorded). Some clones in this sample may be carry-over from other donors' samples.

This clonotype was counted ten times or more. This rearrangement joins TRBV18 to TRBJ2-7; 8 bases are shared with TRBD1. V was pared by 5 bases and J by 2 bases, with 2 bases of the junction left unmatched. This CDR3 comprises 13 residues. The germline gives CDR1 KGHSH, CDR2 LQKENI. The CDR3 spells CASSTTGAYEQYF. As DNA, the CDR3 is TGTGCCAGCTCAACGACAGGGGCCTACGAGCAGTACTTC.

This clonotype was counted many times. J is TRBJ2-3 and V is TRBV5-1, with D hard to call. CDR3 length equals 14 residues. Germline loops: CDR1 SGHRS, CDR2 YFSETQ. V dropped 1 base and J dropped 0 bases, with 6 bases sitting between them. Written as DNA, the CDR3 is TGCGCCAGCAGCTTGCCAGTTAGCACAGATACGCAGTATTTT. Amino acids: CASSLPVSTDTQYF. Drawing the rest from reference TRBV5-1 and TRBJ2-3, the complete variable domain is KAGVTQTPRYLIKTRGQQVTLSCSPISGHRSVSWYQQTPGQGLQFLFEYFSETQRNKGNFPGRFSGRQFSNSRSEMNVSTLELGDSALYLCASSLPVSTDTQYFGPGTRLTVL.

This clonotype was counted ten times or more. The chain joins TRBV19 to TRBJ1-5, with D unclear. CDR1 is LNHDA, CDR2 SQIVND, per germline (reference sequence). This CDR3 has 15 amino acids. V was pared by 9 bases and J by 1 base, with 16 bases between. CDR3 sequence reads: CASSPDGVSNQPQHF. In DNA form, the CDR3 reads TGTGCCAGCAGCCCCGACGGAGTAAGCAATCAGCCCCAGCATTTT. The full variable domain, its missing parts supplied by reference TRBV19 and TRBJ1-5, is DGGITQSPKYLFRKEGQNVTLSCEQNLNHDAMYWYRQDPGQGLRLIYYSQIVNDFQKGDIAEGYSVSREKKESFPLTVTSAQKNPTAFYLCASSPDGVSNQPQHFGDGTRLSIL.